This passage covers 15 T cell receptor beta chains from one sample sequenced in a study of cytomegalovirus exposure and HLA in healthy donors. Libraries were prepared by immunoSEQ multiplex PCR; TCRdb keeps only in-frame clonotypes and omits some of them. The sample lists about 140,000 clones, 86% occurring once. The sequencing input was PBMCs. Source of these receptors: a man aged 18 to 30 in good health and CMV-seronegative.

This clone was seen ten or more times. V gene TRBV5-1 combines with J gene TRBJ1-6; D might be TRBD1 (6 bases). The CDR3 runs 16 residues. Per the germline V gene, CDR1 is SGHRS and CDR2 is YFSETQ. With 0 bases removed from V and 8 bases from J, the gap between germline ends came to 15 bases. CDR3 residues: CASSLAPGTRDSPLHF. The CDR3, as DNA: TGCGCCAGCAGCTTGGCTCCCGGGACAAGGGATTCACCCCTCCACTTT.

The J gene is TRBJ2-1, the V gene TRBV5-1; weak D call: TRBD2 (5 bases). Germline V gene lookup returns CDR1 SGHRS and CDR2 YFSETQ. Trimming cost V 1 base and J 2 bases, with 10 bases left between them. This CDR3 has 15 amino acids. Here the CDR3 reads CASSLSDGTYNEQFF. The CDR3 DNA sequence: TGCGCCAGCAGCTTGTCGGACGGGACCTACAATGAGCAGTTCTTC.

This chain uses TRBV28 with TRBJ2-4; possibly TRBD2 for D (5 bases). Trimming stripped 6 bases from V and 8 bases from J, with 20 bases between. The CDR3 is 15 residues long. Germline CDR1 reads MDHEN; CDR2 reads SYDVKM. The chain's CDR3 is CASRSPTSVGDIQYF. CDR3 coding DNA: TGTGCCAGCAGGTCTCCTACTAGTGTGGGTGACATTCAGTACTTC.

CDR3 sequence reads: CASSQDVSGGIYGYTF. As DNA, the CDR3 is TGTGCCAGCAGCCAAGACGTCTCAGGGGGCATCTATGGCTACACCTTC. The chain carries TRBV4-2 and TRBJ1-2; 8 nucleotides align to TRBD1. This CDR3 is 16 amino acids long. The V gene end was trimmed by 0 bases and the J gene end by 4 bases; junction bases not matched to a gene: 7. Germline values: CDR1 LGHNA, CDR2 YNFKEQ.

CDR3 sequence: CASDKSPSYEQYF. The CDR3 region has the DNA TGTGCCAGCGACAAATCCCCTTCCTACGAGCAGTACTTC. The chain has TRBV28 and TRBJ2-7; D not certain. Germline assignment: CDR1 MDHEN and CDR2 SYDVKM. The germline V and J ends were trimmed by 8 bases and 1 base, with 12 bases remaining between them. CDR3 length equals 13 residues.

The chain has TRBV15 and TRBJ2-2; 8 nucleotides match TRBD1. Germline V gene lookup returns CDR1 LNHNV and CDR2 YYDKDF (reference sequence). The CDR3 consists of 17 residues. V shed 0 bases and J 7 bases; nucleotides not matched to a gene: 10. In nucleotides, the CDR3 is TGTGCCACCAGCAGAGACCGGCCCAGGGGGCCGGGCGGGGAGCTGTTTTTT. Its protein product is CATSRDRPRGPGGELFF.

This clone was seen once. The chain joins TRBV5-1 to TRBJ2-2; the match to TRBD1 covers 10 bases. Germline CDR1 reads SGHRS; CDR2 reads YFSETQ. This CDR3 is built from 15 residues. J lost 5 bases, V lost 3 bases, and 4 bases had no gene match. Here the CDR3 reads CASSYKDRGTGELFF. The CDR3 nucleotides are TGCGCCAGCAGCTACAAGGACAGGGGGACCGGGGAGCTGTTTTTT.

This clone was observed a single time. The DNA of the CDR3 is TGTGCCAGCAGTAACACAGGGGCCCTTTCCTATGGCTACACCTTC. This sequence encodes CASSNTGALSYGYTF. The chain carries TRBV28 and TRBJ1-2; TRBD1 matches 7 bases. Germline CDR1 and CDR2: MDHEN and SYDVKM. Losses at the gene ends were 5 bases for V and 4 bases for J; bases not matched to a gene: 10. This CDR3 spans 15 amino acids.

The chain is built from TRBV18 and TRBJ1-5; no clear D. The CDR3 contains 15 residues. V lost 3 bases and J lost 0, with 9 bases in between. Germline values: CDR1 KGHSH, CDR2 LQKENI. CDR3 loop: CASSPVADSNQPQHF. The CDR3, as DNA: TGTGCCAGCTCACCTGTCGCAGATAGCAATCAGCCCCAGCATTTT.

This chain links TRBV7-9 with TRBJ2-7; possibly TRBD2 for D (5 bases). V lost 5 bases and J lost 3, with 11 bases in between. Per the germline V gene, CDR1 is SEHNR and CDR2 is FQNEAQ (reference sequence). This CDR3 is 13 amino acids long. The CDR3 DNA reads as TGTGCCAGCAGCCGCGGGCTGATCTACGAGCAGTACTTC. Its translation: CASSRGLIYEQYF.

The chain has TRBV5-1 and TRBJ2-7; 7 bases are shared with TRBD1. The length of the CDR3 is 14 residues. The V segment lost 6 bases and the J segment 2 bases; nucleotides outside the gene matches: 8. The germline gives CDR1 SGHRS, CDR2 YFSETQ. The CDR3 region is CASTRDSTTYEQYF. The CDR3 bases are TGCGCCAGCACCCGGGACAGCACGACCTACGAGCAGTACTTC.

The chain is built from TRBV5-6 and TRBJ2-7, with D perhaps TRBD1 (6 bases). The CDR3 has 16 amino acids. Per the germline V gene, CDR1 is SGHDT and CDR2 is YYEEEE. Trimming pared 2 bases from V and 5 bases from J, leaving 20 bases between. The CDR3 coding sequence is TGTGCCAGCAGCTTAGATAGAGGGGGAAGGGGCAACGAGCAGTACTTC. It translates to CASSLDRGGRGNEQYF.

CDR3 loop: CASSLVPTGNEKYSYTF. DNA of the CDR3: TGTGCCAGCAGCTTAGTGCCGACAGGGAACGAGAAGTATAGCTACACCTTC. The V gene is TRBV7-8, the J gene TRBJ1-2; 7 bases match TRBD1. V lost 1 base to trimming and J lost 9 bases; unmatched junction nucleotides: 17. Germline CDR1 reads SGHVS; CDR2 reads FQNEAQ. The CDR3 loop spans 17 amino acids.

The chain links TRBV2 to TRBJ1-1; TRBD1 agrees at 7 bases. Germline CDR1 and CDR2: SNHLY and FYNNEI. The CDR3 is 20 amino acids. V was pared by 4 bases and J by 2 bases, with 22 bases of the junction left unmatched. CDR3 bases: TGTGCCAGCAGTGGAACCAGCAGTGAGAAGGGGGCCCGCCTTAACACTGAAGCTTTCTTT. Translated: CASSGTSSEKGARLNTEAFF.

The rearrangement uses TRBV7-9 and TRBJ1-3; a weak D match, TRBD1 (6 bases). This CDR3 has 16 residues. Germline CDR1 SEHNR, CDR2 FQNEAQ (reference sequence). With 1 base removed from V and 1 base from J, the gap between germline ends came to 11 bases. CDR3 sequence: CASSLESGASGNTIYF. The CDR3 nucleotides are TGTGCCAGCAGCTTAGAGTCAGGGGCATCTGGAAACACCATATATTTT.